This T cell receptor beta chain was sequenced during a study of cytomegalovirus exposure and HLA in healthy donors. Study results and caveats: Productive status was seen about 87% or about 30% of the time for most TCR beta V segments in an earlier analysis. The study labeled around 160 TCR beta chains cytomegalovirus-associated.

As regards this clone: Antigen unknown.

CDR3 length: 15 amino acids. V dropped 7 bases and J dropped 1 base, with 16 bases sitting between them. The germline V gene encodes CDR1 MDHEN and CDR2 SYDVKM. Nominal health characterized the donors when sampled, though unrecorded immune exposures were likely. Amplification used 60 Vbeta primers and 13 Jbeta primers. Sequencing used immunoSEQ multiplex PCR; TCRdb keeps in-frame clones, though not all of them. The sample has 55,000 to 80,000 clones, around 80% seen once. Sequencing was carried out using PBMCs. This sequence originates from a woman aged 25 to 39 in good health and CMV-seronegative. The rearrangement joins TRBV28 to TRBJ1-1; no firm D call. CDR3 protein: CASTPGKNKNTEAFF. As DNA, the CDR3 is TGTGCCAGCACCCCGGGGAAAAACAAGAACACTGAAGCTTTCTTT.